These 18 T cell receptor beta chains were all obtained from the same sample, sequenced in a study of blood T cell repertoires in COVID-19. Sequencing used immunoSEQ multiplex PCR; TCRdb keeps in-frame clones, though not all of them. The data contain about 70,000 clones, under 95% of them singletons. The sequenced sample consisted of peripheral blood. Receptors were obtained from a man aged 45-65 years with acute or convalescent COVID-19.

This chain connects TRBV11-2 to TRBJ2-2, with 11 bases aligning to TRBD1. J lost 7 bases, V lost 5 bases, and 9 bases had no gene match. Per the germline V gene, CDR1 is SGHAT and CDR2 is FQNNGV. This CDR3 contains 16 residues. CDR3 nucleotide sequence: TGTGCCAGCAGCCATCCCCGGACAGGGGGCTTCGGGGAGCTGTTTTTT. Protein sequence: CASSHPRTGGFGELFF.

The V call is TRBV7-6, the J call TRBJ1-1; possibly TRBD1 for D (5 bases). The CDR3 is 15 amino acids. The V gene lost 5 bases and the J gene lost 3 bases, with 16 bases spanning the gap. Germline loops: CDR1 SGHVS, CDR2 FNYEAQ. This chain's CDR3 is CASSLNKGHHTEAFF. CDR3 DNA sequence: TGTGCCAGCAGCCTAAATAAGGGGCATCACACTGAAGCTTTCTTT.

Notes on this clone: A read error may account for a junction end that differs from germline. V and J are TRBV9 and TRBJ1-2; D is ambiguous. The CDR3 sequence is 10 residues long. Germline V lookup: CDR1 SGDLS, CDR2 YYNGEE. CDR3 in amino acids: CASSGPGGPF. CDR3 DNA sequence: TGTGCCAGCAGCGGACCGGGAGGCCCCTTC.

This chain links TRBV28 with TRBJ1-2; 7 bases are shared with TRBD1. This CDR3 has 15 residues. In germline, CDR1 is MDHEN, CDR2 SYDVKM. V lost 4 bases to trimming and J lost 1 base; unmatched junction nucleotides: 6. CDR3 in amino acids: CASSSGGTDNYGYTF. The CDR3 bases are TGTGCCAGCAGTTCCGGCGGGACAGATAACTATGGCTACACCTTC.

The chain is built from TRBV5-1 and TRBJ2-6; possible D gene TRBD1, 6 bases. Germline lookup yields CDR1 SGHRS and CDR2 YFSETQ. The V end lost 0 bases, the J end lost 2 bases, and 9 bases lay between the germline ends. The CDR3 runs 16 residues. Here the CDR3 DNA reads TGCGCCAGCAGCTTGGTGGCAGGGGCTGGGGCCAACGTCCTGACTTTC. Amino acid sequence: CASSLVAGAGANVLTF.

Written as DNA, the CDR3 is TGTGCCAGCAGAGGGACAGGGTCCCGCACAGATACGCAGTATTTT. Its protein is CASRGTGSRTDTQYF. V is TRBV2 and J is TRBJ2-3; TRBD1 matches 9 bases. Trimming cost V 6 bases and J 1 base; bases outside gene matches: 5. Germline CDR1 reads SNHLY; CDR2 reads FYNNEI. The CDR3 runs to 15 residues.

This chain joins TRBV6-6 and TRBJ1-5; TRBD1 matches 7 bases. CDR1 and CDR2 (germline): MNHNY, SVGAGI (reference sequence). Trimming removed 3 bases from V and 7 bases from J; junction bases left unmatched: 6. The length of the CDR3 is 14 residues. The CDR3, as DNA: TGTGCCAGCAGTTATACGACAGGGCAGCAGCCCCAGCATTTT. Encoded protein: CASSYTTGQQPQHF.

The gene calls are TRBV20-1 and TRBJ2-1; TRBD1 is a possible D gene (6 bases). Germline values: CDR1 DFQATT, CDR2 SNEGSKA (reference sequence). CDR3 length: 11 residues. V was cut by 6 bases and J by 10 bases, with 13 bases left in between. CDR3 in amino acids: CSAEGQLEQFF. The CDR3 nucleotides are TGCAGTGCGGAAGGACAGCTAGAGCAGTTCTTC.

This chain links TRBV7-3 with TRBJ2-1; D is possibly TRBD1 (5 bases). This CDR3 region has 12 residues. Looked up from germline, CDR1 is SGHTA and CDR2 is FQGTGA. V lost 1 base and J lost 9, with 7 bases in between. The CDR3 DNA is TGTGCCAGCAGCTTAATAAGGGGTGAGCAGTTCTTC. Protein sequence: CASSLIRGEQFF.

The CDR3 region is CASSPGLAGYNEQFF. CDR3 bases: TGTGCCAGCTCACCCGGACTAGCGGGGTACAATGAGCAGTTCTTC. The chain combines TRBV18 with TRBJ2-1, with TRBD2 identical over 12 bases. J was trimmed by 4 bases and V by 3 bases; bases with no gene match: 1. Germline V gene data show CDR1 as KGHSH and CDR2 as LQKENI. This CDR3 comprises 15 residues. The full variable domain, its missing parts supplied by reference TRBV18 and TRBJ2-1, is NAGVMQNPRHLVRRRGQEARLRCSPMKGHSHVYWYRQLPEEGLKFMVYLQKENIIDESGMPKERFSAEFPKEGPSILRIQQVVRGDSAAYFCASSPGLAGYNEQFFGPGTRLTVL.

J is TRBJ2-7 and V is TRBV11-2, with D perhaps TRBD1 (6 bases). Germline assignment: CDR1 SGHAT and CDR2 FQNNGV. V was pared by 4 bases and J by 2 bases, with 12 bases between. This CDR3 contains 14 residues. CDR3 sequence: CASSSRQVPYEQYV. The CDR3 DNA is TGTGCCAGCAGCTCCCGACAGGTCCCCTACGAGCAGTACGTC.

This clone was observed a handful of times. This chain uses TRBV5-1 with TRBJ1-5; D is uncertain. Germline CDR1 is SGHRS and CDR2 is YFSETQ. The CDR3 extends over 15 amino acids. Trimming removed 1 base from V and 2 bases from J, with 10 bases in between. This CDR3 is CASSLRGGGNQPQHF. CDR3 DNA sequence: TGCGCCAGCAGCTTGCGGGGAGGTGGCAATCAGCCCCAGCATTTT.

The chain recombines TRBV6-5 with TRBJ2-1, with 7 bases aligning to TRBD1. The ends lost 8 bases at V and 7 bases at J; junction bases unmatched: 11. The CDR3 is made up of 14 amino acids. Germline-derived CDR1 and CDR2 are MNHEY and SVGAGI. DNA for the CDR3: TGTGCCAGCCTGGGACAGCTCCTGGAAAATGAGCAGTTCTTC. It codes for CASLGQLLENEQFF.

DNA for the CDR3: TGTGCCAGCAGTTTTACTTTGGACTATGGCTACACCTTC. This sequence encodes CASSFTLDYGYTF. The chain carries TRBV12-3 or TRBV12-4 and TRBJ1-2; D gene unclear. The CDR3 extends over 13 amino acids. V was shortened by 3 bases and J by 3 bases, with 8 bases between the two germline ends.

The rearrangement joins TRBV4-3 to TRBJ2-2, with no clear D. Germline V gives CDR1 LGHNA, CDR2 YSLEER. The CDR3 has 14 amino acids. V gave up 2 bases and J gave up 5 bases, with 9 bases separating them. CDR3 sequence: CASSQQPGTGELFF. For the CDR3, the DNA is TGCGCCAGCAGCCAACAACCCGGGACCGGGGAGCTGTTTTTT.

The chain combines TRBV29-1 with TRBJ2-7; a possible D gene is TRBD2 (5 bases). The germline V gene encodes CDR1 SQVTM and CDR2 ANQGSEA. CDR3 length equals 13 residues. The V gene lost 5 bases and the J gene lost 4 bases, with 15 bases spanning the gap. The CDR3 loop is CSVRGGVEYEQYF. DNA for the CDR3: TGCAGCGTTCGGGGTGGAGTGGAATACGAGCAGTACTTC.

This chain joins TRBV29-1 and TRBJ1-1; D not resolved. With 6 bases removed from V and 3 bases from J, the gap between germline ends came to 11 bases. Germline CDR1 is SQVTM and CDR2 is ANQGSEA. The CDR3 is 12 residues long. Here the CDR3 DNA reads TGCAGCGTCCGGGTAGCGGACACTGAAGCTTTCTTT. Protein sequence: CSVRVADTEAFF.

The chain recombines TRBV27 with TRBJ2-5; 13 nucleotides agree with TRBD2. The ends lost 5 bases at V and 9 bases at J; junction bases unmatched: 9. The CDR3 totals 15 residues. Germline V gene data show CDR1 as MNHEY and CDR2 as SMNVEV (reference sequence). CDR3 loop: CASSPGLAGVVAQYF. The DNA for the CDR3 is TGTGCCAGCAGTCCCGGACTAGCGGGGGTTGTGGCCCAGTACTTC.